This T cell receptor (beta chain) was captured by sequencing in a study of T-cell memory formation after mild COVID-19. J was trimmed by 3 bases and V by 2 bases; bases with no gene match: 3. The CDR3 totals 15 residues. This clonotype was counted only a few times. MiXCR, applied by TCRdb to the 5' RACE reads, yields one record per CDR3 protein. The sample lists about 110,000 distinct CDR3 sequences; about an eighth were seen once. The receptor was isolated from a young man who had mild COVID-19 (a few samples of this study predate the infection). Cell type and time point are not known. This chain joins TRBV12-3 or TRBV12-4 and TRBJ2-2; 7 positions agree with TRBD1. The sequenced sample consisted of PBMCs or a T cell subset sorted from them (not recorded which). The CDR3 region is CASSLRTGDTGELFF. CDR3 sequence (DNA): TGTGCCAGCAGTTTAAGAACAGGGGACACCGGGGAGCTGTTTTTT.